The 5 T cell receptor beta chains below were found in one sample sequenced in a study of post-analysis software for immune sequencing data. The TCR beta cDNA libraries contained unique molecular identifiers. MiXCR was run by TCRdb on the PCR reads, yielding one entry per CDR3 protein. The sample lists roughly 570,000 distinct CDR3 sequences, 34% occurring once. Which antigens these TCRs recognize remains unknown. Study findings and constraints: Patients used four to six TRBV segments, including TRBV5-6, TRBV5-1 and TRBV20-1, more often than controls.

The sample was blood. These receptors came from a girl aged 2 to 17 with multiple sclerosis.

The chain recombines TRBV2 with TRBJ1-5; D is uncertain. This CDR3 contains 14 residues. Germline V gene sequence: CDR1 SNHLY, CDR2 FYNNEI. Trimming removed 6 bases at V and 0 bases at J, with 9 bases between. CDR3 loop: CASRYQYSNQPQHF. In DNA form, the CDR3 reads TGTGCCAGCAGGTATCAGTATAGCAATCAGCCCCAGCATTTT.

This clonotype was seen a few times. This rearrangement joins TRBV28 to TRBJ2-5; perhaps TRBD1 as D (6 bases). CDR1 MDHEN and CDR2 SYDVKM come from the germline V gene. V shed 3 bases and J shed 4 bases, with 15 bases lying between them. The CDR3 has 15 residues. The CDR3 DNA follows: TGTGCCAGCAGTTTCGACTATACAGGGTCAGAGACCCAGTACTTC. As protein: CASSFDYTGSETQYF. Using reference TRBV28 and TRBJ2-5 for the parts outside the CDR3, the full variable domain is DVKVTQSSRYLVKRTGEKVFLECVQDMDHENMFWYRQDPGLGLRLIYFSYDVKMKEKGDIPEGYSVSREKKERFSLILESASTNQTSMYLCASSFDYTGSETQYFGPGTRLLVL.

There are a few counts of this clonotype. This chain links TRBV20-1 with TRBJ2-1; 11 nucleotides align to TRBD2. Germline V gene sequence: CDR1 DFQATT, CDR2 SNEGSKA (reference sequence). The CDR3 spans 16 residues. V shed 8 bases, J shed 4 bases, and the junction held 13 bases outside the gene matches. The CDR3 coding sequence is TGCAGTTCAAGGGATTTTAGCGGGGGGGATTACAATGAGCAGTTCTTC. Translated: CSSRDFSGGDYNEQFF.

This clonotype was counted only a few times. The V gene is TRBV5-1, the J gene TRBJ1-3; a possible D gene is TRBD1 (6 bases). The V end lost 0 bases, the J end lost 0 bases, and 10 bases lay between the germline ends. The CDR3 extends over 16 amino acids. Germline CDR1 is SGHRS and CDR2 is YFSETQ. CDR3 DNA sequence: TGCGCCAGCAGCTTGGAAGGACAGACCTCTGGAAACACCATATATTTT. The encoded protein is CASSLEGQTSGNTIYF.

V usage is TRBV6-6 and J usage is TRBJ2-5, with 10 bases fitting TRBD1. The J call is doubtful: the DNA matches TRBJ2-7 better. This CDR3 contains 15 residues. Germline V lookup: CDR1 MNHNY, CDR2 SVGAGI (reference sequence). As DNA, the CDR3 is TGTGCCAGCAGTTCCCCCCGGGACAGGGGCTACGAGCAGTACTTC. Encoded protein: CASSSPRDRGYEQYF.